The 32 T cell receptor beta chains reported below all come from one sample, sequenced in a study of graft-versus-host responses after intestinal transplantation. Produced via immunoSEQ multiplex PCR; TCRdb's table is partial and in-frame only. Here the sample spans approximately 10,000 clones, more than 70% being singletons. This material consisted of PBMCs, taken about 67 weeks after intestinal transplant. The origin of the receptors is a human patient who received an intestinal transplant, so some T cells may come from the graft donor.

The J gene is TRBJ2-7, the V gene TRBV6-6; TRBD1 aligns across 7 bases. CDR1 MNHNY and CDR2 SVGAGI come from the germline V gene (reference sequence). The V gene end was trimmed by 4 bases and the J gene end by 2 bases; junction bases not matched to a gene: 8. The CDR3 spans 15 residues. CDR3 region: CASSLTDREAYEQYF. Here the CDR3 DNA reads TGTGCCAGCAGTTTGACCGACAGGGAAGCCTACGAGCAGTACTTC.

In this sample, this clone turned up once. The genes are TRBV5-1 and TRBJ2-1; 9 bases fit TRBD2. Germline V CDR1 and CDR2: SGHRS, YFSETQ. The CDR3 contains 15 residues. The trim removed 4 bases at V and 8 bases at J, leaving 10 bases unmatched. CDR3 residues: CASSPLSGRRDEQFF. The CDR3 DNA follows: TGCGCCAGCAGCCCGCTGAGCGGGAGGAGAGATGAGCAGTTCTTC.

The CDR3, as DNA: TGTGCCAGCAGCCCCGGGACAGGGAAGAAAGATACGCAGTATTTT. This codes for CASSPGTGKKDTQYF. This chain connects TRBV6-5 to TRBJ2-3, with TRBD1 matching over 9 bases. CDR1 is MNHEY, CDR2 SVGAGI, per germline. J gave up 5 bases and V 6 bases, and 9 bases lay outside the gene matches. CDR3 length equals 15 residues.

The CDR3 region has the DNA TGTGCCAGCTCACCGGACAGCAACTATGGCTACACCTTC. Encoded protein: CASSPDSNYGYTF. The gene calls are TRBV18 and TRBJ1-2, with D possibly matching TRBD1 (6 bases). CDR3 length equals 13 residues. Germline V gives CDR1 KGHSH, CDR2 LQKENI. V was pared by 3 bases and J by 2 bases, with 7 bases between.

In nucleotides, the CDR3 is TGTGCCAGCTCACCGCCGGGACAGGGGTTAACAGATACGCAGTATTTT. Translating gives CASSPPGQGLTDTQYF. This chain uses TRBV18 with TRBJ2-3; TRBD1 matches 10 bases. After removal of 3 bases from V and 3 bases from J, the junction contained 6 bases not matched to a gene. CDR3 size: 16 residues. Germline V CDR1 and CDR2: KGHSH, LQKENI.

This chain connects TRBV30 to TRBJ1-3; D uncertain. V shed 4 bases and J shed 0 bases, with 10 bases lying between them. Germline assignment: CDR1 GTSNPN and CDR2 SVGIG (reference sequence). The CDR3 covers 14 residues. The CDR3 is CAWTRYFSGNTIYF. In DNA form, the CDR3 reads TGTGCCTGGACTAGGTATTTCTCTGGAAACACCATATATTTT. Supplemented by reference TRBV30 and TRBJ1-3, the full variable domain reads SQTIHQWPATLVQPVGSPLSLECTVEGTSNPNLYWYRQAAGRGLQLLFYSVGIGQISSEVPQNLSASRPQDRQFILSSKKLLLSDSGFYLCAWTRYFSGNTIYFGEGSWLTVV.

This sequence joins TRBV28 and TRBJ2-7, with D perhaps TRBD1 (6 bases). V shed 6 bases and J shed 0 bases, with 15 bases lying between them. This CDR3 contains 15 residues. Germline CDR1 MDHEN, CDR2 SYDVKM. CDR3 sequence reads: CASSRPRGTSYEQYF. CDR3 DNA: TGTGCCAGCAGCCGCCCCAGGGGAACCTCCTACGAGCAGTACTTC.

This clone has only a few counts. V is TRBV27 and J is TRBJ1-5; 11 positions agree with TRBD1. This CDR3 region has 15 residues. Trimming removed 2 bases from V and 6 bases from J; junction bases left unmatched: 3. CDR1 is MNHEY and CDR2 is SMNVEV in the germline V gene (reference sequence). CDR3 bases: TGTGCCAGCAGTTTAGGGACAGGGGGACGTCAGCCCCAGCATTTT. Its protein product is CASSLGTGGRQPQHF.

The rearrangement links TRBV27 to TRBJ2-7; D possibly corresponds to TRBD1 (5 bases). This CDR3 has 13 residues. V was trimmed by 6 bases and J by 5 bases, leaving 14 bases between them. Germline lookup yields CDR1 MNHEY and CDR2 SMNVEV (reference sequence). CDR3 region: CASRIQESHEQYF. The CDR3 nucleotides are TGTGCCAGCAGAATACAGGAATCCCACGAGCAGTACTTC.

The chain is built from TRBV7-2 and TRBJ2-7, with D perhaps matching TRBD2 (7 bases). The CDR3 covers 15 residues. V dropped 5 bases and J dropped 4 bases, with 18 bases sitting between them. CDR1 SGHTA and CDR2 FQGNSA come from the germline V gene. The CDR3 loop is CASSLQGGGPYEQYF. Here the CDR3 DNA reads TGTGCCAGCAGCCTACAGGGAGGGGGGCCGTACGAGCAGTACTTC.

The chain uses TRBV6-1 and TRBJ1-1, with D unresolved. Germline CDR1 is MNHNS and CDR2 is SASEGT. This CDR3 region has 12 residues. Trimming stripped 6 bases from V and 5 bases from J, with 10 bases between. The DNA of the CDR3 is TGTGCCAGCAGACTCTCGACGACTGAAGCTTTCTTT. Protein: CASRLSTTEAFF.

As for this clone: The sample carries other DNA sequences with the same CDR3. The chain uses TRBV14 and TRBJ1-5; D unclear. Germline V gene data show CDR1 as SGHDN and CDR2 as FVKESK. The CDR3 is made up of 13 amino acids. V lost 0 bases and J 6 bases, leaving 6 bases between the germline ends. The chain's CDR3 is CASSQDLGQPQHF. CDR3 nucleotides: TGTGCCAGCAGCCAAGATTTAGGTCAGCCCCAGCATTTT.

The V and J genes are TRBV10-2 and TRBJ1-3; D is unresolved. Germline CDR1 is WSHSY and CDR2 is SAAADI. Trimming cost V 0 bases and J 4 bases, with 4 bases left between them. CDR3 size: 13 residues. CDR3 protein: CASSESLGNTIYF. The DNA for the CDR3 is TGCGCCAGCAGTGAGTCGTTGGGAAACACCATATATTTT.

Concerning this clone itself: This CDR3 fails to terminate in the conserved phenylalanine or tryptophan, so it likely reflects a read error. It is unclear where the CDR3 begins or ends on the DNA, so no DNA is shown, and the CDR3 is as TCRdb lists it. The rearrangement joins TRBV6-1 to TRBJ2-7; the table's D call, TRBD2, was not checked against the DNA. Counting both end residues, the CDR3 totals 12 amino acids. In germline, CDR1 is MNHNS, CDR2 SASEGT. The CDR3 loop is CASSEAQRERGL.

This clone is medium-sized by share. V usage is TRBV10-2 and J usage is TRBJ2-6; possible D gene TRBD1, 6 bases. V gave up 3 bases and J gave up 0 bases, with 9 bases separating them. Germline V gene lookup returns CDR1 WSHSY and CDR2 SAAADI. The CDR3 spans 16 residues. The CDR3 region has the DNA TGCGCCAGCAGTGACAGGGGAGCCTCTGGGGCCAACGTCCTGACTTTC. Protein sequence: CASSDRGASGANVLTF.

This chain joins TRBV5-1 and TRBJ2-1, with 10 bases lining up with TRBD1. Germline V gives CDR1 SGHRS, CDR2 YFSETQ. The CDR3 extends over 14 amino acids. Trimming removed 4 bases from V and 4 bases from J; junction bases left unmatched: 2. CDR3 sequence (DNA): TGCGCCAGCAGCCTGGGACAGGGGTACAATGAGCAGTTCTTC. Its protein is CASSLGQGYNEQFF.

This clone was recorded a few times. J is TRBJ1-2 and V is TRBV5-1; 11 nucleotides agree with TRBD1. The CDR3 contains 18 residues. The V and J ends lost 3 bases and 3 bases, in that order; junction bases with no gene match: 13. From germline, CDR1 is SGHRS and CDR2 YFSETQ. CDR3 bases: TGCGCCAGCAGCTCTCCCGGGACAGGGGGGGGATCGGACTATGGCTACACCTTC. Protein product: CASSSPGTGGGSDYGYTF. The variable domain in full, completed from reference TRBV5-1 and TRBJ1-2, reads KAGVTQTPRYLIKTRGQQVTLSCSPISGHRSVSWYQQTPGQGLQFLFEYFSETQRNKGNFPGRFSGRQFSNSRSEMNVSTLELGDSALYLCASSSPGTGGGSDYGYTFGSGTRLTVV.

J is TRBJ2-5 and V is TRBV7-9; D uncertain. The J call may be in error: the DNA end matches TRBJ2-7 better. This CDR3 region has 14 residues. Germline V lookup: CDR1 SEHNR, CDR2 FQNEAQ (reference sequence). The CDR3 is CASTHFGLVHEQYF. The CDR3 coding sequence is TGTGCCAGCACCCACTTTGGCCTAGTCCACGAGCAGTACTTC.

The rearrangement uses TRBV10-2 and TRBJ2-7; D is undetermined. The CDR3 totals 13 residues. Deletions cut 5 bases from V and 0 bases from J, with 8 bases between. CDR1 and CDR2 (germline): WSHSY, SAAADI. The CDR3 protein is CASSSDISYEQYF. The DNA of the CDR3 is TGCGCCAGCAGTAGTGACATCTCCTACGAGCAGTACTTC.

The V gene is TRBV18, the J gene TRBJ2-1; D gene uncertain. Between the trimmed V and J ends, which lost 8 bases and 4 bases, there was a span of 6 bases. Germline CDR1 KGHSH, CDR2 LQKENI. CDR3 length: 11 amino acids. CDR3 protein: CASELYNEQFF. The CDR3 region has the DNA TGTGCCAGCGAGCTATACAATGAGCAGTTCTTC. The complete variable domain, with remaining parts taken from reference TRBV18 and TRBJ2-1, reads NAGVMQNPRHLVRRRGQEARLRCSPMKGHSHVYWYRQLPEEGLKFMVYLQKENIIDESGMPKERFSAEFPKEGPSILRIQQVVRGDSAAYFCASELYNEQFFGPGTRLTVL.

Turning to this clone: This specimen includes other DNA sequences encoding the same CDR3. The V call is TRBV7-3, the J call TRBJ1-1; TRBD1 might be the D (5 bases). Germline V lookup: CDR1 SGHTA, CDR2 FQGTGA. Trimming shortened V by 6 bases and J by 0 bases, and 17 bases separated the two germline ends. The CDR3 extends over 16 amino acids. CDR3 sequence reads: CASRGKTGTVNTEAFF. DNA of the CDR3: TGTGCCAGCAGGGGGAAGACGGGGACGGTGAACACTGAAGCTTTCTTT.

This rearrangement joins TRBV5-8 to TRBJ1-5; 7 bases align to TRBD1. Germline CDR1 and CDR2: SGHTS and YDEGEE. Trimming took 4 bases from V and 4 from J; bases not matched to a gene: 8. CDR3 size: 15 residues. In DNA, the CDR3 is TGTGCCAGCAGCCTAGGACAGGTTTTTAATCAGCCCCAGCATTTT. This sequence encodes CASSLGQVFNQPQHF.

The rearrangement links TRBV21-1 to TRBJ2-7; TRBD2, as called in the table, went unchecked against the DNA. TRBV21-1 is assigned pseudogene status. The CDR3 totals 17 residues. CDR3 amino acids: CASSKATWCGGRGEQYF. The CDR3 coding sequence is TGTGCCAGCAGCAAAGCGACATGGTGCGGCGGGAGGGGGGAGCAGTACTTC.

This clone has just a few counts. The gene calls are TRBV4-2 and TRBJ2-3, with D perhaps matching TRBD1 (5 bases). CDR1 LGHNA and CDR2 YNFKEQ come from the germline V gene. The germline V and J ends were trimmed by 2 bases and 2 bases, with 8 bases remaining between them. There are 14 residues in the CDR3. CDR3 loop: CASSQSGPTDTQYF. As DNA, the CDR3 is TGTGCCAGCAGCCAATCAGGGCCCACAGATACGCAGTATTTT.

The chain is built from TRBV5-4 and TRBJ2-1; 10 nucleotides align to TRBD1. This CDR3 is built from 13 residues. Germline assignment: CDR1 SGHNT and CDR2 YYREEE (reference sequence). With 3 bases clipped from V and 6 bases from J, the junction kept 0 bases outside the gene matches. The CDR3 coding sequence is TGTGCCAGCAGCTGGACAGGGGGCAATGAGCAGTTCTTC. Its translation: CASSWTGGNEQFF.

The chain recombines TRBV29-1 with TRBJ2-1; D is possibly TRBD1 or TRBD2 (5 bases each). The CDR3 has 10 amino acids. The V end was cut by 6 bases, the J end by 14 bases, with 14 bases between. In germline, CDR1 is SQVTM, CDR2 ANQGSEA. The CDR3 loop is CSVDRGVEFF. The CDR3 region has the DNA TGCAGCGTAGATCGAGGGGTAGAGTTCTTC.

This clone has just a few counts. V usage is TRBV6-5 and J usage is TRBJ2-1; 7 bases agree with TRBD1. Germline-derived CDR1 and CDR2 are MNHEY and SVGAGI. The CDR3 is 13 residues long. With V trimmed by 4 bases and J by 8 bases, 5 bases remained unmatched. Here the CDR3 reads CASSSPGQYEQFF. DNA of the CDR3: TGTGCCAGCAGTTCTCCGGGACAGTATGAGCAGTTCTTC.

This clone came up once. V and J are TRBV7-2 and TRBJ2-7, with 11 bases that match TRBD2. Per the germline V gene, CDR1 is SGHTA and CDR2 is FQGNSA. This CDR3 comprises 15 residues. J was trimmed by 7 bases and V by 3 bases; bases with no gene match: 8. The CDR3 sequence is CASSLGTSGVREQYF. CDR3 DNA: TGTGCCAGCAGCTTGGGGACTAGCGGAGTACGGGAGCAGTACTTC.

The V gene is TRBV2, the J gene TRBJ2-7, with 11 bases fitting TRBD2. J gave up 7 bases and V 4 bases, and 9 bases lay outside the gene matches. CDR1 and CDR2 (germline): SNHLY, FYNNEI. This CDR3 spans 15 amino acids. This CDR3 is CASSGRLAGTQEQYF. The DNA of the CDR3 is TGTGCCAGCAGTGGTAGACTAGCGGGGACCCAGGAGCAGTACTTC.

The count of this clone is one. The chain recombines TRBV27 with TRBJ2-7, with a tentative D call TRBD2 (7 bases). V was trimmed by 2 bases and J by 5 bases, leaving 16 bases between them. CDR1 and CDR2 (germline): MNHEY, SMNVEV (reference sequence). This CDR3 comprises 15 residues. CDR3 region: CASSLIGGQGNEQYF. The DNA for the CDR3 is TGTGCCAGCAGTTTAATCGGGGGGCAAGGAAACGAGCAGTACTTC.

The chain joins TRBV18 to TRBJ2-1; TRBD2 aligns across 12 bases. Per the germline V gene, CDR1 is KGHSH and CDR2 is LQKENI. V trimming: 0 bases; J trimming: 4 bases; junction bases outside the gene matches: 1. The CDR3 is 16 amino acids. In DNA form, the CDR3 reads TGTGCCAGCTCACCACCCACTAGCGGGAGGTACAATGAGCAGTTCTTC. Its protein product is CASSPPTSGRYNEQFF.

The chain has TRBV30 and TRBJ1-5; tentative D call: TRBD1 (5 bases). This CDR3 spans 19 amino acids. CDR1 and CDR2 (germline): GTSNPN, SVGIG (reference sequence). Trimming pared 2 bases from V and 6 bases from J, leaving 29 bases between. CDR3 protein: CAWSPPRGSVPILGQPQHF. In DNA, the CDR3 is TGTGCCTGGAGTCCACCCCGGGGGTCGGTCCCGATATTGGGTCAGCCCCAGCATTTT.